What follows are 20 T cell receptor beta chains derived from one specimen sequenced in a study of cytomegalovirus exposure and HLA in healthy donors. Vbeta (60) and Jbeta (13) primers were used in the PCR. Only in-frame clones appear in the TCRdb table, and some are missing; sequencing was by immunoSEQ multiplex PCR. The data contain about 76,000 clones, around 78% of them singletons. Sample: PBMCs. These receptors were obtained from a male donor in good health and CMV-seropositive.

The genes are TRBV7-2 and TRBJ1-1; 9 bases match TRBD1. CDR1 is SGHTA and CDR2 is FQGNSA in the germline V gene. This CDR3 has 17 residues. Trimming took 5 bases from V and 3 from J; bases not matched to a gene: 13. Here the CDR3 DNA reads TGTGCCAGCAGCCTACGGACAGGGGAAGGTGAGGACACTGAAGCTTTCTTT. Translating it yields CASSLRTGEGEDTEAFF.

The table lists this clone with a count of one. The rearrangement uses TRBV13 and TRBJ2-7; the D gene is possibly TRBD2 (5 bases). V was cut by 1 base and J by 4 bases, with 14 bases left in between. Germline V gives CDR1 PRHDT, CDR2 FYEKMQ (reference sequence). The CDR3 is 15 amino acids. As DNA, the CDR3 is TGTGCCAGCAGCTTAGAGGGCGCGGACTCGTACGAGCAGTACTTC. This translates into CASSLEGADSYEQYF.

This rearrangement joins TRBV2 to TRBJ2-3, with 8 bases aligning to TRBD1. Trimming took 4 bases from V and 2 from J; bases not matched to a gene: 5. CDR1 is SNHLY, CDR2 FYNNEI, per germline. This CDR3 comprises 15 residues. DNA of the CDR3: TGTGCCAGCAGTGCCCCCAGGGGGCTCACAGATACGCAGTATTTT. Protein product: CASSAPRGLTDTQYF. The variable domain in full, completed from reference TRBV2 and TRBJ2-3, reads EPEVTQTPSHQVTQMGQEVILRCVPISNHLYFYWYRQILGQKVEFLVSFYNNEISEKSEIFDDQFSVERPDGSNFTLKIRSTKLEDSAMYFCASSAPRGLTDTQYFGPGTRLTVL.

The chain joins TRBV4-1 to TRBJ2-2, with 8 bases aligning to TRBD2. CDR3 length: 16 amino acids. V lost 3 bases to trimming and J lost 2 bases; unmatched junction nucleotides: 5. Per the germline V gene, CDR1 is MGHRA and CDR2 is YSYEKL. CDR3 sequence reads: CASSQPGRVNTGELFF. Here the CDR3 DNA reads TGCGCCAGCAGCCAGCCCGGGAGGGTAAACACCGGGGAGCTGTTTTTT.

The rearrangement links TRBV27 to TRBJ2-7; 9 bases are shared with TRBD2. The CDR3 sequence is 14 residues long. With V trimmed by 4 bases and J by 3 bases, 4 bases remained unmatched. CDR1 and CDR2 from the germline V gene are MNHEY and SMNVEV (reference sequence). The CDR3 sequence: CASSSDSGSYEQYF. CDR3 coding DNA: TGTGCCAGCAGTTCGGATAGCGGGAGCTACGAGCAGTACTTC.

This rearrangement joins TRBV5-1 to TRBJ2-1; 11 bases are a match to TRBD1. CDR1 and CDR2 (germline): SGHRS, YFSETQ. The CDR3 consists of 16 residues. J was trimmed by 5 bases and V by 2 bases; bases with no gene match: 6. The CDR3 bases are TGCGCCAGCAGCTTCCCCCGGGACAGGGGGGACAATGAGCAGTTCTTC. This encodes CASSFPRDRGDNEQFF.

The DNA of the CDR3 is TGTGCCAGCAGCGTAGGGGATAGCGGGAGGAATGAGCAGTTCTTC. This sequence encodes CASSVGDSGRNEQFF. The genes are TRBV9 and TRBJ2-1, with 10 bases lining up with TRBD2. Unmatched junction bases numbered 4, after V lost 0 bases and J lost 7 bases. This CDR3 has 15 amino acids. CDR1 and CDR2 (germline): SGDLS, YYNGEE.

This clone was picked up a small number of times. The chain is built from TRBV4-2 and TRBJ2-1, with 7 bases lining up with TRBD1. The CDR3 sequence is 16 residues long. CDR1 is LGHNA and CDR2 is YNFKEQ in the germline V gene. After removal of 0 bases from V and 0 bases from J, the junction contained 2 bases not matched to a gene. The CDR3 here is CASSQEGQSSYNEQFF. The CDR3 coding sequence is TGTGCCAGCAGCCAAGAGGGACAGAGCTCCTACAATGAGCAGTTCTTC.

This clone appeared a single time. This chain uses TRBV5-1 with TRBJ2-3, with 9 bases identical to TRBD2. Per germline, CDR1 SGHRS and CDR2 YFSETQ. The trim removed 5 bases at V and 4 bases at J, leaving 8 bases unmatched. This CDR3 has 15 residues. The CDR3 bases are TGCGCCAGCAGGAGGGGCGGGGGGGTCCCAGATACGCAGTATTTT. This sequence encodes CASRRGGGVPDTQYF.

The chain carries TRBV6-6 and TRBJ1-2, with 8 bases identical to TRBD1. CDR3 length equals 13 residues. V lost 6 bases, J lost 3 bases, and 3 bases stayed unmatched. Germline CDR1 is MNHNY and CDR2 is SVGAGI (reference sequence). CDR3 nucleotide sequence: TGTGCCAGCAGACCAGGGGGCGACTATGGCTACACCTTC. It translates to CASRPGGDYGYTF.

The chain carries TRBV28 and TRBJ2-7; possible D gene TRBD2, 7 bases. Germline V gene lookup returns CDR1 MDHEN and CDR2 SYDVKM. The CDR3 is 14 amino acids. The germline V and J ends were trimmed by 6 bases and 4 bases, with 16 bases remaining between them. The chain's CDR3 is CASSEHGGRYEQYF. The CDR3 DNA reads TGTGCCAGCAGCGAACACGGGGGGCGGTACGAGCAGTACTTC.

This rearrangement joins TRBV5-4 to TRBJ2-7; 15 nucleotides align to TRBD2. Losses at the gene ends were 4 bases for V and 6 bases for J; bases not matched to a gene: 5. The CDR3 consists of 15 residues. The V gene's germline CDR1 is SGHNT and CDR2 YYREEE (reference sequence). DNA of the CDR3: TGTGCCAGCAGCCCGGGACTAGCGGGAGGTGTCGAGCAGTACTTC. Translation gives CASSPGLAGGVEQYF. Supplemented by reference TRBV5-4 and TRBJ2-7, the full variable domain reads ETGVTQSPTHLIKTRGQQVTLRCSSQSGHNTVSWYQQALGQGPQFIFQYYREEENGRGNFPPRFSGLQFPNYSSELNVNALELDDSALYLCASSPGLAGGVEQYFGPGTRLTVT.

This clone was seen a few times. The chain recombines TRBV7-2 with TRBJ2-7; D is perhaps TRBD2 (6 bases). V shed 5 bases and J shed 4 bases, with 15 bases lying between them. The CDR3 extends over 14 amino acids. CDR1 and CDR2 from the germline V gene are SGHTA and FQGNSA. CDR3 region: CASSEPGLKYEQYF. As DNA, the CDR3 is TGTGCCAGCAGCGAGCCGGGACTTAAATACGAGCAGTACTTC. The full variable domain, rest sourced from reference TRBV7-2 and TRBJ2-7, is GAGVSQSPSNKVTEKGKDVELRCDPISGHTALYWYRQSLGQGLEFLIYFQGNSAPDKSGLPSDRFSAERTGGSVSTLTIQRTQQEDSAVYLCASSEPGLKYEQYFGPGTRLTVT.

This rearrangement joins TRBV4-2 to TRBJ2-7; weak D call: TRBD1 (5 bases). V was cut by 0 bases and J by 0 bases, with 9 bases left in between. Germline V CDR1 and CDR2: LGHNA, YNFKEQ. This CDR3 comprises 15 residues. CDR3 residues: CASSQDDSSSYEQYF. The CDR3, as DNA: TGTGCCAGCAGCCAAGATGACAGTAGCTCCTACGAGCAGTACTTC.

The chain couples TRBV28 to TRBJ2-1, with 7 bases lining up with TRBD1. The germline gives CDR1 MDHEN, CDR2 SYDVKM. There are 12 residues in the CDR3. The V segment lost 1 base and the J segment 9 bases; nucleotides outside the gene matches: 0. CDR3 DNA sequence: TGTGCCAGCAGTTTATCAGGGGGTGAGCAGTTCTTC. This gives the protein CASSLSGGEQFF.

This clone was recorded only once. The V and J genes are TRBV11-2 and TRBJ2-2; 7 bases line up with TRBD2. J lost 5 bases, V lost 0 bases, and 15 bases had no gene match. The germline CDR1 and CDR2 sequences are SGHAT and FQNNGV. There are 19 residues in the CDR3. The CDR3 DNA reads as TGTGCCAGCAGCTTAGATCGGCTGAGGCGGGAGTGGGGAACCGGGGAGCTGTTTTTT. It codes for CASSLDRLRREWGTGELFF.

The chain carries TRBV18 and TRBJ1-3; TRBD1 aligns across 9 bases. CDR3 length: 19 residues. V dropped 8 bases and J dropped 3; count of bases not matched to a gene: 20. Germline loops: CDR1 KGHSH, CDR2 LQKENI. The CDR3 DNA is TGTGCCAGCCAACCTGACCGGACAGGGGTGCCTGGTCTTGGAAACACCATATATTTT. Translating it yields CASQPDRTGVPGLGNTIYF.

The chain uses TRBV2 and TRBJ2-7; 7 bases match TRBD1. Germline CDR1 and CDR2: SNHLY and FYNNEI. The V and J ends lost 3 bases and 3 bases, in that order; junction bases with no gene match: 5. The CDR3 consists of 14 residues. CDR3 in amino acids: CASSEQGQIYEQYF. The CDR3 coding sequence is TGTGCCAGCAGTGAGCAGGGACAGATCTACGAGCAGTACTTC. Full variable domain (outside the CDR3, taken from reference TRBV2 and TRBJ2-7): EPEVTQTPSHQVTQMGQEVILRCVPISNHLYFYWYRQILGQKVEFLVSFYNNEISEKSEIFDDQFSVERPDGSNFTLKIRSTKLEDSAMYFCASSEQGQIYEQYFGPGTRLTVT.

This clone came up once. V usage is TRBV19 and J usage is TRBJ1-5, with 10 bases that match TRBD1. This CDR3 is built from 16 residues. The junction had 9 bases not matched to a gene; V was cut back by 6 bases and J by 4 bases. From germline, CDR1 is LNHDA and CDR2 SQIVND (reference sequence). The DNA for the CDR3 is TGTGCCAGTAGCCATCGGGACAGGGGACGAAATCAGCCCCAGCATTTT. This codes for CASSHRDRGRNQPQHF.

V gene TRBV28 combines with J gene TRBJ2-7, with 9 bases that match TRBD1. CDR1 is MDHEN and CDR2 is SYDVKM in the germline V gene. V shed 5 bases, J shed 5 bases, and the junction held 13 bases outside the gene matches. This CDR3 has 16 residues. This CDR3 reads CASSPQGAKRFHEQYF. The CDR3 nucleotides are TGTGCCAGCAGTCCACAGGGGGCTAAGCGGTTCCACGAGCAGTACTTC.